The source of this T cell receptor (beta chain) is a study of T cell changes during pregnancy in multiple sclerosis. Profiled with immunoSEQ multiplex PCR; TCRdb holds only in-frame clones, not every one. The data contain tens of thousands of clones, 91% of them singletons. The CDR3 contains 14 residues. After removal of 3 bases from V and 2 bases from J, the junction contained 2 bases not matched to a gene. Germline V lookup: CDR1 LNHDA, CDR2 SQIVND (reference sequence). This specimen consisted of CD8+ T cells from peripheral blood mononuclear cells, obtained in the second trimester of pregnancy. The V and J genes are TRBV19 and TRBJ2-7; TRBD1 matches at 9 bases. The source is a female donor with multiple sclerosis, enrolled in a pregnancy study. The CDR3 sequence is CASSMGTGTYEQYF. CDR3 bases: TGTGCCAGTAGTATGGGGACAGGGACCTACGAGCAGTACTTC.